What follows are 9 T cell receptor beta chains derived from one specimen sequenced in a study of T cell clonotyping in hematopoietic cell transplantation. Clones were sequenced by immunoSEQ multiplex PCR, and TCRdb holds only the in-frame ones, with some missing. The repertoire includes fewer than 20,000 clones, about 83% of them detected once, and about 8.4% sits in the top ten. Stated time point: recipient sample about 28 days before transplant, after cytoreduction. The specimen was peripheral blood mononuclear cells, collected before stem cell transplant. The receptor source for this set is a man aged 50 or older with acute myeloid leukemia. Some clones in this sample may be carry-over from other donors' samples.

The rearrangement uses TRBV28 and TRBJ2-1; 11 bases agree with TRBD1. V was pared by 2 bases and J by 5 bases, with 2 bases of the junction left unmatched. The CDR3 contains 15 residues. Germline CDR1 is MDHEN and CDR2 is SYDVKM. The CDR3 coding sequence is TGTGCCAGCAGTTTAGGACAGGGGGCGGACAATGAGCAGTTCTTC. Translating gives CASSLGQGADNEQFF.

This sequence joins TRBV18 and TRBJ2-7; 10 bases map to TRBD1. V gave up 0 bases and J gave up 9 bases; unmatched junction bases: 8. The CDR3 totals 15 residues. Germline V gives CDR1 KGHSH, CDR2 LQKENI. In nucleotides, the CDR3 is TGTGCCAGCTCACCACCGGGACAGGGGTCCCTATCGCAGTACTTC. Translating gives CASSPPGQGSLSQYF.

The chain employs TRBV5-4 and TRBJ2-1; D is perhaps TRBD1 (5 bases). This CDR3 has 13 amino acids. V was clipped by 2 bases and J by 10 bases, with 13 bases between them. Germline-derived CDR1 and CDR2 are SGHNT and YYREEE (reference sequence). This CDR3 reads CASSLNQGSEQFF. CDR3 sequence (DNA): TGTGCCAGCAGCTTAAACCAGGGAAGCGAGCAGTTCTTC.

The gene calls are TRBV27 and TRBJ2-1, with a tentative D call TRBD2 (5 bases). With 6 bases removed from V and 6 bases from J, the gap between germline ends came to 18 bases. In germline, CDR1 is MNHEY, CDR2 SMNVEV (reference sequence). This CDR3 has 15 amino acids. This CDR3 reads CASSTLEWDTNEQFF. CDR3 nucleotide sequence: TGTGCCAGCAGCACACTAGAATGGGATACCAATGAGCAGTTCTTC.

This chain connects TRBV5-1 to TRBJ2-5, with TRBD2 matching 11 bases. CDR1 SGHRS and CDR2 YFSETQ come from the germline V gene. Unmatched junction bases numbered 10, after V lost 5 bases and J lost 1 base. This CDR3 region has 17 residues. The CDR3 sequence is CASRKTGTSGTQETQYF. DNA of the CDR3: TGCGCCAGCAGAAAAACCGGGACTAGCGGTACCCAAGAGACCCAGTACTTC.

The chain has TRBV7-9 and TRBJ1-2; 9 bases map to TRBD1. Germline V gene sequence: CDR1 SEHNR, CDR2 FQNEAQ (reference sequence). V was clipped by 4 bases and J by 4 bases; unmatched bases: 7. CDR3 length: 15 residues. The CDR3 region has the DNA TGTGCCAGCAGCTATATGACAGGGGGTAGCTATGGCTACACCTTC. It is translated as CASSYMTGGSYGYTF.

The gene calls are TRBV10-3 and TRBJ1-3; no firm D call. The CDR3 has 13 amino acids. V was trimmed by 2 bases and J by 4 bases, leaving 6 bases between them. Germline loops: CDR1 ENHRY, CDR2 SYGVKD. The CDR3 sequence: CAISEGVGNTIYF. The CDR3 DNA sequence: TGTGCCATCAGTGAGGGTGTAGGAAACACCATATATTTT.

The rearrangement links TRBV6-5 to TRBJ2-2, with D possibly matching TRBD1 (6 bases). The CDR3 runs to 15 residues. V dropped 4 bases and J dropped 5 bases, with 14 bases sitting between them. Per the germline V gene, CDR1 is MNHEY and CDR2 is SVGAGI. The CDR3 DNA reads TGTGCCAGCAGTTTTGGGGGCGCGGTAACCGGGGAGCTGTTTTTT. This translates into CASSFGGAVTGELFF.

This chain links TRBV27 with TRBJ2-1; 11 bases map to TRBD2. The V gene end was trimmed by 10 bases and the J gene end by 7 bases; junction bases not matched to a gene: 12. The CDR3 spans 15 residues. CDR1 is MNHEY, CDR2 SMNVEV, per germline (reference sequence). DNA of the CDR3: TGTGCCACCGTTTTTAGCGGGGGGGCCAGGAATGAGCAGTTCTTC. Its translation: CATVFSGGARNEQFF.